This T cell receptor (beta chain) was sequenced for a study of shared clonotypes between healthy human individuals. Study-level results: A generally larger estimated richness was seen in naive subsets than in memory subsets. Shared across several donors were 4% to 6% of the naive CD4 clonotypes.

Regarding this clone: The antigen remains unidentified.

Genomic DNA (from each subset) was split evenly across several immunoSEQ plates. Data came from immunoSEQ multiplex PCR; TCRdb stores just in-frame clones and leaves some out. The profile covers roughly 400,000 clones, with about 96% appearing a single time and 0.32% taken by the ten largest. There are 17 residues in the CDR3. Per the germline V gene, CDR1 is SGHVS and CDR2 is FQNEAQ. Between the trimmed V and J ends, which lost 10 bases and 0 bases, there was a span of 21 bases. The clonotype was recovered from a man aged 30 to 39 in good health. The genes are TRBV7-8 and TRBJ2-2, with D possibly being TRBD1 (5 bases). The specimen sequenced was memory CD8+ T cells sorted from blood. Subset described: CD45RO+ cells pooled with CCR7-negative TemRA cells. CDR3 residues: CATARGRVPTNTGELFF. CDR3 in DNA: TGTGCCACAGCCCGAGGCAGGGTACCAACGAACACCGGGGAGCTGTTTTTT.